The 30 T cell receptor beta chains given below trace back to one sample, sequenced in a study of T cell responses to AZD1222 COVID-19 vaccine. Sequencing was performed with immunoSEQ multiplex PCR; in TCRdb, only in-frame clones are kept and a portion is missing. The table shows about 120,000 clones, with around 89% occurring only once. The sample in question was peripheral blood, obtained on day 0 of AZD1222 vaccination. The source is an adult in good health.

A single count supports this clone. CDR3 DNA: TGTGCCAGCAATACCGGGACAGGCAACACTGAAGCTTTCTTT. Its protein product is CASNTGTGNTEAFF. The chain uses TRBV6-5 and TRBJ1-1; 8 bases are shared with TRBD1. Germline V gives CDR1 MNHEY, CDR2 SVGAGI. V lost 7 bases and J lost 2; bases outside the gene matches: 6. The CDR3 contains 14 residues.

This clone was seen a single time. V is TRBV7-9 and J is TRBJ1-3; a possible D gene is TRBD1 (6 bases). There are 13 residues in the CDR3. From germline, CDR1 is SEHNR and CDR2 FQNEAQ (reference sequence). Deletions cut 5 bases from V and 8 bases from J, with 13 bases between. DNA for the CDR3: TGTGCCAGCAGCGGGGGGCCCGGGGACACCATATATTTT. As protein: CASSGGPGDTIYF.

V and J are TRBV7-2 and TRBJ2-5; 9 bases match TRBD1. The V segment lost 5 bases and the J segment 6 bases; nucleotides outside the gene matches: 7. CDR3 length equals 14 residues. Looked up from germline, CDR1 is SGHTA and CDR2 is FQGNSA. The CDR3 nucleotides read TGTGCCAGCAGCCCCGACAGGGGGTGGAAGACCCAGTACTTC. Translation gives CASSPDRGWKTQYF.

This clone was seen a handful of times. The chain's CDR3 is CASSQPGQVRTEAFF. In DNA, the CDR3 is TGCGCCAGCAGCCAACCGGGACAGGTAAGGACTGAAGCTTTCTTT. The J gene is TRBJ1-1, the V gene TRBV4-1; 8 bases agree with TRBD1. Germline CDR1 reads MGHRA; CDR2 reads YSYEKL. V lost 2 bases, J lost 5 bases, and 7 bases stayed unmatched. The CDR3 has 15 residues.

The gene calls are TRBV7-3 and TRBJ2-2, with TRBD1 identical over 8 bases. In germline, CDR1 is SGHTA, CDR2 FQGTGA. Unmatched junction bases numbered 9, after V lost 5 bases and J lost 7 bases. The CDR3 spans 15 residues. The CDR3 sequence: CASSPNQGAVGELFF. The CDR3 coding sequence is TGTGCCAGCAGCCCTAATCAGGGGGCGGTCGGGGAGCTGTTTTTT.

The V call is TRBV19, the J call TRBJ2-7; D is ambiguous. Germline-derived CDR1 and CDR2 are LNHDA and SQIVND (reference sequence). Between the trimmed V and J ends, which lost 5 bases and 4 bases, there was a span of 9 bases. The CDR3 sequence is 12 residues long. CDR3: CASSPSRYEQYF. CDR3 DNA: TGTGCCAGTAGTCCGAGCCGGTACGAGCAGTACTTC.

V and J are TRBV7-3 and TRBJ2-3, with D possibly being TRBD1 (6 bases). The CDR3 consists of 19 residues. Germline V gene sequence: CDR1 SGHTA, CDR2 FQGTGA. Trimming took off 0 bases at V and 2 bases at J, with 21 bases between the two ends. CDR3 bases: TGTGCCAGCAGCTTAACATGGTCAGGGGTCTCCCCTGACACAGATACGCAGTATTTT. It yields the protein CASSLTWSGVSPDTDTQYF.

This chain links TRBV9 with TRBJ1-3; D gene uncertain. Per the germline V gene, CDR1 is SGDLS and CDR2 is YYNGEE. This CDR3 is 13 amino acids long. The V end was cut by 2 bases, the J end by 4 bases, with 7 bases between. CDR3 residues: CASSVDGGNTIYF. The CDR3 DNA reads TGTGCCAGCAGCGTGGACGGAGGAAACACCATATATTTT. Full variable domain (missing parts from reference TRBV9 and TRBJ1-3): DSGVTQTPKHLITATGQRVTLRCSPRSGDLSVYWYQQSLDQGLQFLIQYYNGEERAKGNILERFSAQQFPDLHSELNLSSLELGDSALYFCASSVDGGNTIYFGEGSWLTVV.

The chain uses TRBV11-3 and TRBJ1-5, with D tentatively TRBD1 (5 bases). The length of the CDR3 is 17 residues. Trimming removed 5 bases from V and 5 bases from J, with 22 bases in between. CDR1 is SGHNT and CDR2 is YENEEA in the germline V gene. This chain's CDR3 is CASSPGTTIVSYQPQHF. The CDR3 DNA is TGTGCCAGCAGCCCCGGGACCACGATAGTTTCTTATCAGCCCCAGCATTTT.

CDR3 protein: CASSQSPGQGATNYGYTF. The DNA of the CDR3 is TGTGCCAGCAGCCAAAGTCCGGGACAGGGGGCGACTAACTATGGCTACACCTTC. The chain joins TRBV3-1 (or the pseudogene TRBV3-2) to TRBJ1-2; TRBD1 matches 12 bases. V gave up 2 bases and J gave up 0 bases; unmatched junction bases: 7. Germline V CDR1 and CDR2: LGHDT, YNNKEL (reference sequence). This CDR3 has 18 residues.

This chain uses TRBV7-2 with TRBJ1-3; possible D gene TRBD1, 6 bases. With 0 bases removed from V and 8 bases from J, the gap between germline ends came to 11 bases. The V gene's germline CDR1 is SGHTA and CDR2 FQGNSA. CDR3 size: 14 residues. The CDR3 loop reads CASSLAGGRDTIYF. In nucleotides, the CDR3 is TGTGCCAGCAGCTTAGCGGGGGGGCGCGACACCATATATTTT. Full variable domain (remainder filled in from reference TRBV7-2 and TRBJ1-3): GAGVSQSPSNKVTEKGKDVELRCDPISGHTALYWYRQSLGQGLEFLIYFQGNSAPDKSGLPSDRFSAERTGGSVSTLTIQRTQQEDSAVYLCASSLAGGRDTIYFGEGSWLTVV.

V and J are TRBV5-6 and TRBJ1-3; TRBD1 might be the D (6 bases). Germline loops: CDR1 SGHDT, CDR2 YYEEEE. Trimming took off 2 bases at V and 4 bases at J, with 13 bases between the two ends. The CDR3 runs 15 residues. The CDR3 reads CASSFGGGPGNTIYF. In nucleotides, the CDR3 is TGTGCCAGCAGCTTCGGTGGGGGGCCCGGAAACACCATATATTTT.

This chain links TRBV5-6 with TRBJ1-1; D uncertain. Trimming took off 1 base at V and 1 base at J, with 8 bases between the two ends. The CDR3 contains 14 residues. Germline CDR1 and CDR2: SGHDT and YYEEEE. Here the CDR3 DNA reads TGTGCCAGCAGCTTGATGGTACAGAACACTGAAGCTTTCTTT. Translation: CASSLMVQNTEAFF.

J is TRBJ2-3 and V is TRBV7-6, with 10 bases fitting TRBD2. Germline CDR1 reads SGHVS; CDR2 reads FNYEAQ. V was clipped by 6 bases and J by 4 bases; unmatched bases: 7. The CDR3 is made up of 15 amino acids. For the CDR3, the DNA is TGTGCCAGCAGGGCAGCGGGGGGGCCTCCAGATACGCAGTATTTT. The encoded protein is CASRAAGGPPDTQYF.

V is TRBV29-1 and J is TRBJ2-7; a weak D match, TRBD1 (5 bases). The CDR3 sequence is 13 residues long. Deletions cut 7 bases from V and 4 bases from J, with 17 bases between. Germline CDR1 SQVTM, CDR2 ANQGSEA. The CDR3 sequence: CSGTDSAKYEQYF. For the CDR3, the DNA is TGCAGCGGCACAGACAGTGCCAAATACGAGCAGTACTTC.

This clone was seen only a few times. The V call is TRBV5-5, the J call TRBJ2-7, with 9 bases aligning to TRBD2. V was pared by 2 bases and J by 3 bases, with 3 bases of the junction left unmatched. The CDR3 sequence is 14 residues long. Germline CDR1 SGHKS, CDR2 YYEKEE (reference sequence). CDR3 in amino acids: CASSFGLASYEQYF. CDR3 nucleotide sequence: TGTGCCAGCAGCTTTGGACTAGCGAGCTACGAGCAGTACTTC.

The gene calls are TRBV29-1 and TRBJ1-5; D unresolved. This CDR3 spans 14 amino acids. Germline V gene lookup returns CDR1 SQVTM and CDR2 ANQGSEA. V dropped 6 bases and J dropped 0 bases, with 12 bases sitting between them. The CDR3 loop is CSVAGSYSNQPQHF. DNA of the CDR3: TGCAGCGTGGCAGGCAGCTATAGCAATCAGCCCCAGCATTTT.

The rearrangement links TRBV6-5 to TRBJ1-1, with D possibly being TRBD1 (5 bases). The V end lost 5 bases, the J end lost 7 bases, and 11 bases lay between the germline ends. The CDR3 consists of 12 residues. Germline V gene data show CDR1 as MNHEY and CDR2 as SVGAGI. The CDR3 DNA follows: TGTGCCAGCAGTACACAGGAGCTTGAAGCTTTCTTT. Protein: CASSTQELEAFF.

J is TRBJ1-5 and V is TRBV19, with 8 bases identical to TRBD1. V lost 1 base and J lost 7; bases outside the gene matches: 12. The CDR3 length is 17 residues. Germline CDR1 LNHDA, CDR2 SQIVND (reference sequence). The chain's CDR3 is CASSIGRTGRFWQPQHF. CDR3 nucleotide sequence: TGTGCCAGTAGTATAGGTCGGACAGGGAGGTTTTGGCAGCCCCAGCATTTT.

The chain couples TRBV28 to TRBJ1-5; 9 positions agree with TRBD1. The CDR3 consists of 14 residues. V shed 6 bases and J 6 bases; nucleotides not matched to a gene: 6. Germline assignment: CDR1 MDHEN and CDR2 SYDVKM. CDR3 residues: CASSPDRGAQPQHF. As DNA, the CDR3 is TGTGCCAGCAGCCCTGACAGGGGGGCTCAGCCCCAGCATTTT. The complete variable domain, with remaining parts taken from reference TRBV28 and TRBJ1-5, reads DVKVTQSSRYLVKRTGEKVFLECVQDMDHENMFWYRQDPGLGLRLIYFSYDVKMKEKGDIPEGYSVSREKKERFSLILESASTNQTSMYLCASSPDRGAQPQHFGDGTRLSIL.

The J gene is TRBJ1-2, the V gene TRBV7-8; 7 bases match TRBD1. The CDR3 has 16 amino acids. Germline-derived CDR1 and CDR2 are SGHVS and FQNEAQ. The trim removed 7 bases at V and 2 bases at J, leaving 13 bases unmatched. This CDR3 reads CASTLGTELVNYGYTF. The CDR3, as DNA: TGTGCCAGCACCCTAGGGACAGAACTCGTAAACTATGGCTACACCTTC.

The chain couples TRBV6-4 to TRBJ2-7; D uncertain. The CDR3 contains 12 residues. V gave up 8 bases and J gave up 3 bases, with 11 bases separating them. Germline values: CDR1 MRHNA, CDR2 SNTAGT. CDR3 DNA: TGTGCCAGCCCCAGGAATAGCTACGAGCAGTACTTC. Its protein is CASPRNSYEQYF.

In DNA form, the CDR3 reads TGTGCCAGCAGCTTACTTGGCGAGGCTTTCTTT. This translates into CASSLLGEAFF. The chain couples TRBV7-9 to TRBJ1-1; D not resolved. The CDR3 sequence is 11 residues long. CDR1 and CDR2 (germline): SEHNR, FQNEAQ (reference sequence). Trimming pared 2 bases from V and 11 bases from J, leaving 9 bases between.

Here the CDR3 DNA reads TGTGCCAGCAGCCAAGACCAGCGGGGGCTAGAGACCCAGTACTTC. Translating it yields CASSQDQRGLETQYF. V usage is TRBV4-2 and J usage is TRBJ2-5; TRBD2 aligns across 8 bases. The germline V gene encodes CDR1 LGHNA and CDR2 YNFKEQ. The ends lost 0 bases at V and 4 bases at J; junction bases unmatched: 4. This CDR3 region has 15 residues.

This clone was picked up a small number of times. The chain links TRBV4-1 to TRBJ2-7; TRBD2 aligns across 9 bases. V dropped 0 bases and J dropped 3; count of bases not matched to a gene: 6. Germline-derived CDR1 and CDR2 are MGHRA and YSYEKL. The CDR3 consists of 16 residues. CDR3 in DNA: TGCGCCAGCAGCCAAGATGCGACTAGCGGCCTCTACGAGCAGTACTTC. Residues: CASSQDATSGLYEQYF.

The V call is TRBV6-6, the J call TRBJ1-4, with TRBD1 matching over 9 bases. The CDR3 runs to 15 residues. V lost 2 bases and J lost 5; bases outside the gene matches: 3. Germline V gene data show CDR1 as MNHNY and CDR2 as SVGAGI (reference sequence). The CDR3 coding sequence is TGTGCCAGCAGTTACCCCGACAGGGGGAATGAAAAACTGTTTTTT. It codes for CASSYPDRGNEKLFF.

The chain has TRBV25-1 and TRBJ2-5; D is perhaps TRBD1 or TRBD2 (7 bases each). Germline CDR1 reads MGHDK; CDR2 reads SYGVNS. The CDR3 is 14 amino acids. Trimming stripped 1 base from V and 10 bases from J, with 16 bases between. The CDR3, as DNA: TGTGCCAGCAGTGAATTGGGAGGGGGCCATATCCAGTACTTC. Translating it yields CASSELGGGHIQYF.

The chain is built from TRBV6-5 and TRBJ1-5, with a weak D call TRBD1 (6 bases). Trimming removed 9 bases at V and 6 bases at J, with 15 bases between. Per the germline V gene, CDR1 is MNHEY and CDR2 is SVGAGI. The CDR3 is 13 amino acids. The CDR3 sequence: CASTQGMGQPQHF. The CDR3 DNA reads TGTGCCAGTACACAGGGTATGGGTCAGCCCCAGCATTTT.

The genes are TRBV4-2 and TRBJ2-1, with 13 bases fitting TRBD2. The germline V gene has CDR1 LGHNA and CDR2 YNFKEQ. The CDR3 is 15 residues long. With V trimmed by 4 bases and J by 4 bases, 1 base remained unmatched. CDR3: CASSPTSGGYNEQFF. The CDR3, as DNA: TGTGCCAGCAGCCCGACTAGCGGGGGGTACAATGAGCAGTTCTTC.

The genes are TRBV5-1 and TRBJ2-2; no clear D gene. Looked up from germline, CDR1 is SGHRS and CDR2 is YFSETQ. The V end lost 0 bases, the J end lost 0 bases, and 6 bases lay between the germline ends. There are 15 residues in the CDR3. In nucleotides, the CDR3 is TGCGCCAGCAGCTTGGTGGTAACGAACACCGGGGAGCTGTTTTTT. Protein product: CASSLVVTNTGELFF.